One sample yielded the 12 T cell receptor beta chains listed below, sequenced in a study of OX40 agonist ivuxolimab in advanced cancers. Sequenced by immunoSEQ multiplex PCR; TCRdb stores in-frame clones only, minus some. This table has about 60,000 clones, just under 90% appearing once. The sample was CD4+ or CD8+ T cells sorted from blood, taken in a trial of the OX40 agonist ivuxolimab. The receptor source for this set is an adult with an advanced solid tumor such as melanoma, head and neck, liver or kidney cancer.

This chain connects TRBV7-2 to TRBJ1-1; 9 bases match TRBD1. The germline CDR1 and CDR2 sequences are SGHTA and FQGNSA. The CDR3 is 15 residues long. V lost 5 bases to trimming and J lost 7 bases; unmatched junction nucleotides: 11. The DNA of the CDR3 is TGTGCCAGCAGCGTGACAGGGGGTGGTTGGGGTGAAGCTTTCTTT. Translated: CASSVTGGGWGEAFF.

DNA for the CDR3: TGTGCCAGTAGTATAGATCTAGCCTTGCAGGGGGCTTTCTACAATGAGCAGTTCTTC. This translates into CASSIDLALQGAFYNEQFF. The V gene is TRBV19, the J gene TRBJ2-1; 8 positions match TRBD1. From germline, CDR1 is LNHDA and CDR2 SQIVND (reference sequence). This CDR3 has 19 residues. Losses at the gene ends were 0 bases for V and 3 bases for J; bases not matched to a gene: 13.

This clone was detected only once. The chain is built from TRBV7-6 and TRBJ1-2, with D unresolved. Germline-derived CDR1 and CDR2 are SGHVS and FNYEAQ. The CDR3 has 17 amino acids. The ends were cut back, 0 bases at V and 0 bases at J, with 14 bases in the middle. The CDR3 nucleotides read TGTGCCAGCAGCTTAGCAGCTGTTGCAGCCCCTAACTATGGCTACACCTTC. As protein: CASSLAAVAAPNYGYTF.

The gene calls are TRBV7-6 and TRBJ1-5; 9 nucleotides agree with TRBD1. V was pared by 1 base and J by 1 base, with 8 bases of the junction left unmatched. CDR3 size: 18 residues. Germline CDR1 SGHVS, CDR2 FNYEAQ. DNA of the CDR3: TGTGCCAGCAGCTTAGAGGACAACAGGGGGCGAAGCAATCAGCCCCAGCATTTT. Translated: CASSLEDNRGRSNQPQHF.

This clone was observed once. The chain couples TRBV9 to TRBJ1-1; no clear D gene. Germline assignment: CDR1 SGDLS and CDR2 YYNGEE. V lost 0 bases to trimming and J lost 0 bases, with 3 bases between them. The CDR3 is 13 residues long. CDR3 bases: TGTGCCAGCAGCGTAGAGATGAACACTGAAGCTTTCTTT. Translation gives CASSVEMNTEAFF.

The chain uses TRBV6-5 and TRBJ2-2; D might be TRBD2 (6 bases). The CDR3 extends over 16 amino acids. Germline loops: CDR1 MNHEY, CDR2 SVGAGI. V dropped 0 bases and J dropped 7 bases, with 15 bases sitting between them. Here the CDR3 reads CASSYSTPGVGGELFF. The CDR3 DNA follows: TGTGCCAGCAGTTACTCGACGCCGGGGGTTGGCGGGGAGCTGTTTTTT.

The rearrangement joins TRBV5-1 to TRBJ1-6; D uncertain. The germline gives CDR1 SGHRS, CDR2 YFSETQ. The V end lost 0 bases, the J end lost 0 bases, and 13 bases lay between the germline ends. This CDR3 region has 18 residues. As DNA, the CDR3 is TGCGCCAGCAGCTTGGTAAATGGAGGGAGCTCCTATAATTCACCCCTCCACTTT. Its protein is CASSLVNGGSSYNSPLHF.

The rearrangement links TRBV7-2 to TRBJ2-7; D unresolved. The CDR3 runs to 15 residues. V was trimmed by 1 base and J by 3 bases, leaving 13 bases between them. CDR1 and CDR2 (germline): SGHTA, FQGNSA. The CDR3 bases are TGTGCCAGCAGCTTAGTTTCAGGAAGCGACTACGAGCAGTACTTC. This translates into CASSLVSGSDYEQYF.

The V call is TRBV7-9, the J call TRBJ1-6; tentative D call: TRBD1 (5 bases). The CDR3 totals 14 residues. V was clipped by 5 bases and J by 3 bases, with 8 bases between them. Germline assignment: CDR1 SEHNR and CDR2 FQNEAQ (reference sequence). The CDR3 spells CASSLDSYNSPLHF. As DNA, the CDR3 is TGTGCCAGCAGCCTAGACAGCTATAATTCACCCCTCCACTTT.

The chain carries TRBV7-2 and TRBJ1-4, with D possibly TRBD1 on 5 matching bases. The CDR3 extends over 13 amino acids. V lost 0 bases and J 13 bases, leaving 12 bases between the germline ends. Germline V gene data show CDR1 as SGHTA and CDR2 as FQGNSA. The CDR3 DNA sequence: TGTGCCAGCAGCTTAGCGTGGGGGATACGACTGTTTTTT. Translating it yields CASSLAWGIRLFF.

The rearrangement joins TRBV7-7 to TRBJ2-5, with 8 nucleotides matching TRBD1. Germline CDR1 is SSHAT and CDR2 is FNYEAQ (reference sequence). Trimming cost V 5 bases and J 4 bases; bases outside gene matches: 9. The CDR3 consists of 15 residues. Here the CDR3 DNA reads TGTGCCAGCAGCATCAGACAGGGGACGGGAGAGACCCAGTACTTC. The encoded protein is CASSIRQGTGETQYF.

The J gene is TRBJ1-2, the V gene TRBV6-1, with D maybe TRBD1 (5 bases). V lost 7 bases and J lost 7, with 22 bases in between. CDR1 and CDR2 from the germline V gene are MNHNS and SASEGT. The CDR3 is made up of 15 amino acids. This chain's CDR3 is CASTMGGLGFAGYTF. CDR3 bases: TGTGCCAGCACAATGGGGGGTCTTGGATTTGCTGGCTACACCTTC.